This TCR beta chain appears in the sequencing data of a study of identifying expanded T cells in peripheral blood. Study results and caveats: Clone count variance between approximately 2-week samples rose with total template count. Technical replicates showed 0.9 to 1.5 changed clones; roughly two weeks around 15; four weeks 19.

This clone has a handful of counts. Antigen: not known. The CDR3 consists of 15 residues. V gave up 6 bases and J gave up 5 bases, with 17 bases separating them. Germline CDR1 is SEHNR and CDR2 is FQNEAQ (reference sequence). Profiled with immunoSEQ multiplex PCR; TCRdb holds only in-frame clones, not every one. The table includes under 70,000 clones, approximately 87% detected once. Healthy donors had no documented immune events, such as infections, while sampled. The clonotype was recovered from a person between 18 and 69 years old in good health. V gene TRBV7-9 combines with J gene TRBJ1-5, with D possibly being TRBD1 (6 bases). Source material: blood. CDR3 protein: CASSLQGGIHQPQHF. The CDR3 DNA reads TGTGCCAGCAGTCTCCAAGGGGGTATTCATCAGCCCCAGCATTTT.